A selection of T cell receptor beta chains follows, all from one sample in a study of blood T cell repertoires in COVID-19. TCRdb's copy holds only in-frame clones and misses some; the assay was immunoSEQ multiplex PCR. The table lists 200,000 to 250,000 clones, 90% of them singletons. Sequencing used PBMCs or T cells enriched from blood (not recorded which). The receptors were gathered from a man aged 25-45 years who had recovered from COVID-19. CDR3s include the opening cysteine and the closing phenylalanine or tryptophan.

TRBV27,CASSSRLAANLYEQYF
TRBV2,CASDRPDGGYTF
TRBV4-1,CASSPSLAANYGYTF
TRBV4-1,CASSGVQGPYYEQYF
TRBV29-1,CSVESGLPYEQYF
TRBV13,CASSLGRDTLNF
TRBV2,CASSRDTKETQYF
TRBV25-1,CATSGGEDTEAFF
TRBV7-9,CASSSLTTNNEQYF
TRBV25-1,CASSDRDRGHEQYF
TRBV9,CASSVRGSGDIQYF
TRBV6-2/TRBV6-3,CASSYPGQGPYEQYF
TRBV11-2,CASSLGDRGQETQYF
TRBV25-1,CASSDRWLDGYTF
TRBV4-2,CASRHQEGSAGELFF
TRBV10-3,CAITDRYSYEQYF
TRBV12-3/TRBV12-4,CASFRDRGETQYF
TRBV5-1,CASSQGLAGGQETQYF
TRBV5-1,CASSSGLAGTLAKNIQYF
TRBV6-5,CASSITSGAYNEQFF
TRBV5-1,CASSTRGSGSSLELFF
TRBV19,CASRDRGQGENQPQHF
TRBV20-1,CSASSFTGAKLFF
TRBV6-6,CASSPLAYEQFF
TRBV9,CASSLRPGTSGGAYNEQFF
TRBV27,CASSEPGQGRDEQYF
TRBV19,CASSIDRGTATQYF
TRBV11-2,CASSARLAGATDTQYF
TRBV7-6,CASSSGQGVEAFF
TRBV12-3/TRBV12-4,CASSGRAVETQYF
TRBV9,CASSEMTATNTGELFF
TRBV7-2,CASSQGQRNYEQYF
TRBV13,CASSSQIQGSNEKLFF
TRBV24-1,CATSDPGQGEAFF
TRBV9,CASSATGFNEQFF
TRBV20-1,CSASIRGFEQYF
TRBV3-1/TRBV3-2,CASSHGRGREQYF
TRBV25-1,CASSSGTGDGYTF
TRBV27,CAAGLASEQYF